The rows below give T cell receptor beta chains drawn from one sample of a study of T-cell reconstitution after alpha-beta-depleted transplantation in children. TCRdb reanalysed the PCR reads using MiXCR and keeps one entry per CDR3 protein. The table records 200,000 or so distinct CDR3 sequences, approximately 6% of them present only once. Here the sequenced sample was PBMCs, taken before TCRalphabeta/CD19-depleted stem cell transplant. These receptors originate from a girl less than two years old with combined immunodeficiency, due to receive a stem cell transplant. The CDR3 runs from the conserved cysteine through the conserved F or W. D genes are given only for firm matches. Size values are once, few and many counts, or a class for expanded clones, and some rows have none.

TRBJ2-6,NA,many,TRBV6-1,CASRQQDISSGANVLTF,TGTGCCAGCAGGCAACAGGATATTAGCTCTGGGGCCAACGTCCTGACTTTC
TRBJ2-7,TRBD2,NA,TRBV5-8,CASSALGTSGGYEQYF,TGTGCCAGCAGCGCCCTAGGGACTAGCGGGGGCTACGAGCAGTACTTC
TRBJ2-3,TRBD2,many,TRBV29-1,CSVDWGGLADTQYF,TGCAGCGTTGATTGGGGGGGATTAGCGGATACGCAGTATTTT
TRBJ1-1,NA,few,TRBV20-1,CSAEGPGRDTEAFF,TGCAGTGCTGAGGGGCCAGGGAGGGACACTGAAGCTTTCTTT
TRBJ2-7,TRBD1,many,TRBV11-3,CASSARDSHSYEQYF,TGTGCCAGCAGCGCTAGGGACAGCCACTCCTACGAGCAGTACTTC
TRBJ2-5,NA,many,TRBV3-1,CASSPRAAVQTQYF,TGTGCCAGCAGCCCCAGGGCGGCGGTACAGACCCAGTACTTC
TRBJ1-5,NA,many,TRBV12-3/TRBV12-4,CASSVFLDQPQHF,TGTGCCAGCTCCGTATTTCTAGATCAGCCCCAGCATTTT
TRBJ2-1,NA,many,TRBV20-1,CSAMPFEFF,TGCAGTGCTATGCCATTTGAGTTCTTC
TRBJ2-1,NA,many,TRBV6-2/TRBV6-3,CASSDGNEQFF,TGTGCCAGCAGCGACGGTAATGAGCAGTTCTTC
TRBJ2-1,TRBD2,many,TRBV20-1,CSARDHEELAGIWGNEQFF,TGCAGTGCTAGAGATCACGAAGAGCTAGCGGGAATATGGGGCAATGAGCAGTTCTTC
TRBJ2-2,NA,many,TRBV5-5,CASSLESQPTGELFF,TGTGCCAGCAGCTTGGAGTCCCAACCCACCGGGGAGCTGTTTTTT